Presented here are 3 T cell receptor beta chains from one specimen sequenced in a study of CD8+CD57+ T cells in acquired aplastic anemia. TCR beta VDJ and CDR3 profiles were obtained from a genomic DNA template. TCRdb fed the reads into MiXCR, producing one record per CDR3 protein. The sample shows some 130,000 distinct CDR3 sequences, more than 40% of them seen only once. Input material: sorted CD4+, CD8+, or CD8+CD57+ T cells (not recorded which) from PBMCs. The receptors were sampled from a human donor in good health, serving as a control.

This clonotype came up once. Given the absence of the conserved phenylalanine or tryptophan at the CDR3 end, a read error is likely. It is unclear where the CDR3 begins or ends on the DNA, so no DNA is shown, and the CDR3 is as TCRdb lists it. CDR3 loop: CASSTIHGGNSPLRL. The chain employs TRBV6-1 and TRBJ1-6; TRBD1 is the table's D call and was not checked against the DNA. Per the germline V gene, CDR1 is MNHNS and CDR2 is SASEGT. The CDR3 has 15 residues if both end residues are counted.

J is TRBJ2-7 and V is TRBV14; D ambiguous. Germline values: CDR1 SGHDN, CDR2 FVKESK. The CDR3 has 15 amino acids. Trimming took 0 bases from V and 0 from J, leaving 9 bases between them. The CDR3 DNA sequence: TGTGCCAGCAGCCAAGAAGACCTCCCCTCCTACGAGCAGTACTTC. Translated, it gives CASSQEDLPSYEQYF.

By share of the sample, this clonotype is medium-sized. This chain links TRBV20-1 with TRBJ2-5; TRBD2 aligns across 11 bases. Losses at the gene ends were 2 bases for V and 4 bases for J; bases not matched to a gene: 6. Germline CDR1 and CDR2: DFQATT and SNEGSKA (reference sequence). CDR3 length equals 15 residues. In nucleotides, the CDR3 is TGCAGTGCTAGAACACTAGCGGGGGCCAGAGAGACCCAGTACTTC. Translating it yields CSARTLAGARETQYF.